This is a list of T cell receptor beta chains from one sample in a study of a mutant IDH1 vaccine in newly diagnosed glioma. TCRdb's copy holds only in-frame clones and misses some; the assay was immunoSEQ multiplex PCR. The sample yields approximately 67,000 clones, about four fifths seen once. The sequencing used peripheral blood mononuclear cells (PBMCs), collected from a glioma patient treated with radiotherapy, temozolomide or both. The source of these receptors is a woman younger than 35 with glioma. Some clones in this sample may be carry-over from other donors' samples. The CDR3 runs from the conserved cysteine through the conserved F or W. The order of the fields is J gene, D gene, V gene, clone size, CDR3 DNA, CDR3 protein. The D gene is left open where the match is weak. Size tells how often a clone was seen (once, few, many) or the class of an expanded clone, and some rows leave it out.

>TRBJ2-7|NA|TRBV6-1|NA
TGTGCCACGGTAAGGCAGGTTGATTACGAGCAGTACTTC
CATVRQVDYEQYF
>TRBJ2-7|NA|TRBV27|NA
TGTGCCAGCAGTGGAGGGTTTGGGCAGTACTTC
CASSGGFGQYF
>TRBJ2-7|TRBD1|TRBV7-7|NA
TGTGCCAGCAGCTTTTACAGGGGAATCCCGGACGAGCAGTACTTC
CASSFYRGIPDEQYF
>TRBJ2-7|TRBD1|TRBV5-6|NA
TGTGCCAGCAGCTACTGGACAGGAAAGGAGCAGTACTTC
CASSYWTGKEQYF
>TRBJ1-1|TRBD1|TRBV6-1|NA
TGTGCCAGCAGCGACAGGGGGCAAACTGAAGCTTTCTTT
CASSDRGQTEAFF
>TRBJ2-2|NA|TRBV7-2|NA
TGTGCCAGCAGCTCCTACGGAGCCGGCACCGGGGAGCTGTTTTTT
CASSSYGAGTGELFF
>TRBJ1-1|NA|TRBV30|NA
TGTGCCGGACAGACAGGACGAAACACTGAAGCTTTCTTT
CAGQTGRNTEAFF
>TRBJ2-2|NA|TRBV19|NA
TGTGCCCCCCCCTCCATGAACACCGAGGAGCTGTTTTTT
CAPPSMNTEELFF
>TRBJ1-1|TRBD1|TRBV29-1|NA
TGCAGCGTTGTACCAGACAGGGTGACTGAAGCTTTCTTT
CSVVPDRVTEAFF
>TRBJ2-3|NA|TRBV14|NA
TGTGCCAGCAGCCAAGCGTTCACAGATACGCAGTATTTT
CASSQAFTDTQYF
>TRBJ1-2|NA|TRBV7-8|NA
TGTGCCAGCAGCTTTCAGGAAAAAAGTGGCTACACCTTC
CASSFQEKSGYTF
>TRBJ2-3|TRBD2|TRBV6-1|few
TGTGCCAGCAGCGAAGGACTAGCAACTAGCACAGATACGCAGTATTTT
CASSEGLATSTDTQYF
>TRBJ2-7|TRBD2|TRBV4-1|NA
TGCGCCAGCAGCCGAGAAGTAGCGGGGGACTACGAGCAGTACTTC
CASSREVAGDYEQYF
>TRBJ1-1|NA|TRBV14|once
TGTGCCAGCAGCCAAGATTGGGGCCCCGGGACCCCCGAAGGCACTGAAGCTTTCTTT
CASSQDWGPGTPEGTEAFF
>TRBJ1-5|TRBD1|TRBV7-2|NA
TGTGCCAGCAGCCCCGGGACAGGGGGCAGTCAGCCCCAGCATTTT
CASSPGTGGSQPQHF
>TRBJ2-7|NA|TRBV4-3|NA
TGCGCCAGCAGCCAACAGTTGGGGATCTACGAGCAGTACTTC
CASSQQLGIYEQYF
>TRBJ1-1|NA|TRBV4-3|NA
TGCGCCAGCAGCCGGGCTGACAGTGAAGCTTTCTTT
CASSRADSEAFF
>TRBJ1-4|NA|TRBV4-2|NA
TGTGCCAGCAGCCAAGATAGGGGGGATCATGAAAAACTGTTTTTT
CASSQDRGDHEKLFF
>TRBJ2-2|TRBD2|TRBV7-8|NA
TGTGCCAGCAGCTTAGTAGCGGGACCAAACACCGGGGAGCTGTTTTTT
CASSLVAGPNTGELFF
>TRBJ1-1|NA|TRBV10-3|few
TGTGCCACGGCGCGAGGCAGAGACACTGAAGCTTTCTTT
CATARGRDTEAFF
>TRBJ2-1|NA|TRBV5-1|NA
TGCGCCAGCAGAATCGCCGGGAAGGACGGAAATGAGCAGTTCTTC
CASRIAGKDGNEQFF
>TRBJ1-2|NA|TRBV19|NA
TGTGCCAGTAGTATTCTTCCCGTTCTCGGCTACACCTTC
CASSILPVLGYTF
>TRBJ1-4|NA|TRBV4-2|NA
TGTGCCAGCAGCCAAGATAAGGTTGCAACTAATGAAAAACTGTTTTTT
CASSQDKVATNEKLFF
>TRBJ1-2|NA|TRBV19|NA
TGTGCCAGTAGTATATCTGACCTGGACTATGGCTACACCTTC
CASSISDLDYGYTF
>TRBJ2-1|NA|TRBV4-1|NA
TGCGCCAGCAGCCCCGTCGGCCAGGGTAGGGTCCACAATGAGCAGTTCTTC
CASSPVGQGRVHNEQFF
>TRBJ2-5|TRBD2|TRBV14|NA
TGTGCCAGCAGCCAAATTAGCGGGGGGCCACCCGGGACCCAGTACTTC
CASSQISGGPPGTQYF